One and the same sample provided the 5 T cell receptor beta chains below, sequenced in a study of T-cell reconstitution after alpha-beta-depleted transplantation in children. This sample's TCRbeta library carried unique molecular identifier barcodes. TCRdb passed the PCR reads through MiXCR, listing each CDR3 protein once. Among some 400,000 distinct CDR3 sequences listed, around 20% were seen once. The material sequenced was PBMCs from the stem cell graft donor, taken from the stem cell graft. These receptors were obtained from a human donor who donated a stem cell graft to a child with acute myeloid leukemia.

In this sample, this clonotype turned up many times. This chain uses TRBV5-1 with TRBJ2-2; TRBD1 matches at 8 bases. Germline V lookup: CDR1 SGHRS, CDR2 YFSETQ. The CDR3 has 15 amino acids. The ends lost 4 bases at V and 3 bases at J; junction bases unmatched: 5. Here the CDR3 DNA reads TGCGCCAGCAGCCGAGGACAGGGAGACACCGGGGAGCTGTTTTTT. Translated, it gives CASSRGQGDTGELFF.

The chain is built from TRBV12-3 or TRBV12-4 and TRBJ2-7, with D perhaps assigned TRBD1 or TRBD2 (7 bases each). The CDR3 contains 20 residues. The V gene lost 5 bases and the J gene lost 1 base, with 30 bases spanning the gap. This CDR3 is CASSPSWVSLNRGLSYEQYF. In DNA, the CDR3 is TGTGCCAGCAGTCCCAGCTGGGTGTCCCTTAACAGGGGACTATCCTACGAGCAGTACTTC.

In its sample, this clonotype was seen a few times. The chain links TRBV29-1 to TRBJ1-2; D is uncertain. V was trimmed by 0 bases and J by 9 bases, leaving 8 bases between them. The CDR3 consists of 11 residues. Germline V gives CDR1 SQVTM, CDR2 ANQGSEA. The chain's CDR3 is CSVEDPRRYTF. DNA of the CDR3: TGCAGCGTTGAAGATCCCCGGCGCTACACCTTC.

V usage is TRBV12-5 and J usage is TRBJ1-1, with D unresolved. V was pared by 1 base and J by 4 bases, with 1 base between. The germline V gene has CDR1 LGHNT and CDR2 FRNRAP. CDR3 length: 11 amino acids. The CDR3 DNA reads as TGTGCTAGTGGTTTGGGCACTGAAGCTTTCTTT. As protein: CASGLGTEAFF.

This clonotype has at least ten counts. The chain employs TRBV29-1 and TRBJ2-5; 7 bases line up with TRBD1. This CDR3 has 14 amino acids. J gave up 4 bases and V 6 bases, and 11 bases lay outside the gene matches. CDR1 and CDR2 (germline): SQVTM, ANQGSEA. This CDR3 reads CSVQDRRVRETQYF. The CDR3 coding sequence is TGCAGCGTACAGGACAGGCGAGTTCGAGAGACCCAGTACTTC.